This TCR beta chain was captured by sequencing in a study of cytomegalovirus exposure and HLA in healthy donors. Study-wide background: Falling in the Caucasian-associated ancestry cluster were roughly 80% of 398 genotyped donors. Study-level points and caveats: Specific recognition of CMV antigens was confirmed in vitro for a few chains (all CMV-associated). Researchers counted about 150 TCR beta chains as cytomegalovirus-associated.

A remark on this clone: Antigen: not known.

Both 60 Vbeta primers and 13 Jbeta primers went into the PCR. Profiled with immunoSEQ multiplex PCR; TCRdb holds only in-frame clones, not every one. The table shows about 170,000 clones, with roughly 84% occurring only once. The CDR3 runs to 17 residues. Trimming cost V 2 bases and J 3 bases; bases outside gene matches: 5. CDR1 and CDR2 (germline): SGDLS, YYNGEE. The receptor was derived from a male donor in good health and CMV-seronegative. The V call is TRBV9, the J call TRBJ2-3; 14 bases map to TRBD2. Sequencing used PBMCs. The chain's CDR3 is CASSVAGTSGRTDTQYF. The CDR3 bases are TGTGCCAGCAGCGTTGCCGGGACTAGCGGGAGAACAGATACGCAGTATTTT.